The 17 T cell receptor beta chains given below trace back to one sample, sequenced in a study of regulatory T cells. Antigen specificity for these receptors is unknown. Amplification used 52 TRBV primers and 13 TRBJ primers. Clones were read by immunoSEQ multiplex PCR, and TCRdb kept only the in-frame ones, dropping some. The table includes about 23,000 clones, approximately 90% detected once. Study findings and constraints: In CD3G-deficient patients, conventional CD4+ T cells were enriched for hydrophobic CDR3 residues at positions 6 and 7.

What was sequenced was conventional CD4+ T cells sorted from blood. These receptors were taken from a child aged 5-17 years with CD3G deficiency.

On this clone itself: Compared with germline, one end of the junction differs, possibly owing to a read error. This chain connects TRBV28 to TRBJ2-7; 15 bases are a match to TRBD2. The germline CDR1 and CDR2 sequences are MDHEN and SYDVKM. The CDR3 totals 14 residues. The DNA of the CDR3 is TGTGCCAGCAGTTTAAGTGGGACTAGCGGGGGGCAAGACTTC. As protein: CASSLSGTSGGQDF.

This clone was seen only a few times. CDR3 sequence: CASRPGYFSYEQYF. The DNA for the CDR3 is TGTGCCAGCAGACCGGGCTACTTCTCCTACGAGCAGTACTTC. V and J are TRBV6-1 and TRBJ2-7; D is uncertain. This CDR3 comprises 14 residues. The V end was cut by 6 bases, the J end by 0 bases, with 12 bases between. The germline V gene encodes CDR1 MNHNS and CDR2 SASEGT.

CDR3 nucleotide sequence: TGTGCCAGCAGCAAAAGAGTAGACGGCTCCTATGGCTACACCTTC. Protein sequence: CASSKRVDGSYGYTF. This sequence joins TRBV6-1 and TRBJ1-2; no clear D gene. Germline CDR1 and CDR2: MNHNS and SASEGT. This CDR3 has 15 amino acids. Trimming took 6 bases from V and 4 from J, leaving 18 bases between them.

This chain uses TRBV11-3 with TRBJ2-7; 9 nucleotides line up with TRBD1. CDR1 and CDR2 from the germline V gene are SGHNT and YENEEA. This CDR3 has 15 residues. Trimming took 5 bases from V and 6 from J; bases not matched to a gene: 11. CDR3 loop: CASSITRDREGEQYF. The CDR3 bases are TGTGCCAGCAGCATCACTCGGGACAGGGAGGGCGAGCAGTACTTC.

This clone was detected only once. DNA of the CDR3: TGTGCCAGCAGTTTGGTCCAAAGAACCGGGCGCGAAAAACTGTTTTTT. Translating gives CASSLVQRTGREKLFF. V gene TRBV28 combines with J gene TRBJ1-4; D is ambiguous. The V end was cut by 3 bases, the J end by 8 bases, with 19 bases between. CDR3 length: 16 residues. Germline CDR1 and CDR2: MDHEN and SYDVKM.

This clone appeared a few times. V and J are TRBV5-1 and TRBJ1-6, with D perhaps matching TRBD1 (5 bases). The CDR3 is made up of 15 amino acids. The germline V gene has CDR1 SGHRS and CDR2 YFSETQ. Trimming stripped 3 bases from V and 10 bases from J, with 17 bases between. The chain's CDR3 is CASSSSGDDRSPLHF. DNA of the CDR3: TGCGCCAGCAGCTCGTCGGGGGATGACAGATCACCCCTCCACTTT.

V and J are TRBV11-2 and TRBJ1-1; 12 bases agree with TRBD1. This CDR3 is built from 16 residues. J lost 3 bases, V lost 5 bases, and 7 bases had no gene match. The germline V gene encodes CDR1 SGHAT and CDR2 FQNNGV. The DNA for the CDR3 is TGTGCCAGCAGCGCGAAAGGGACAGGGGGCCACACTGAAGCTTTCTTT. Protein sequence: CASSAKGTGGHTEAFF.

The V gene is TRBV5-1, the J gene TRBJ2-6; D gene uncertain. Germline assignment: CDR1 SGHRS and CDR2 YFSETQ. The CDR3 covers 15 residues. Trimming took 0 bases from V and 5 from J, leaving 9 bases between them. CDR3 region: CASSLDSARANVLTF. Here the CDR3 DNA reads TGCGCCAGCAGCTTGGACAGCGCCCGGGCCAACGTCCTGACTTTC.

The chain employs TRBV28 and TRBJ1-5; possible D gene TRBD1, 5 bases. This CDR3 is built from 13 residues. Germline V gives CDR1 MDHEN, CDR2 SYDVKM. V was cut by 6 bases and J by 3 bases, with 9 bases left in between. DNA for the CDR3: TGTGCCAGCAGGCGACAGCACAATCAGCCCCAGCATTTT. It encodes CASRRQHNQPQHF.

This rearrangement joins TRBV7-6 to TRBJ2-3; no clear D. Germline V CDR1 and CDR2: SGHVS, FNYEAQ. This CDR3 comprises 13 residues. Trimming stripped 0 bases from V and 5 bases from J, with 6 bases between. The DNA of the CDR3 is TGTGCCAGCAGCTTAGCACCGGGAGATACGCAGTATTTT. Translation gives CASSLAPGDTQYF.

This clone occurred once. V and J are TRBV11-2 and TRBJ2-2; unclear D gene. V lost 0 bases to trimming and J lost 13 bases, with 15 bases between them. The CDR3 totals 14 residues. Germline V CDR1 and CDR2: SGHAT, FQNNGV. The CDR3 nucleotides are TGTGCCAGCAGCTTAGACGGCACCCTCGGGCGGCTGTTTTTT. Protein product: CASSLDGTLGRLFF.

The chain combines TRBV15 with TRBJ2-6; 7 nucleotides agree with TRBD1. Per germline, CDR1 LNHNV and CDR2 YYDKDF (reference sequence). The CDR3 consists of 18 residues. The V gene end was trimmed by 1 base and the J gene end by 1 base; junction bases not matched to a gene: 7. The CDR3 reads CATSRVHRGSSGANVLTF. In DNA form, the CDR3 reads TGTGCCACCAGCAGAGTTCACAGGGGATCATCTGGGGCCAACGTCCTGACTTTC.

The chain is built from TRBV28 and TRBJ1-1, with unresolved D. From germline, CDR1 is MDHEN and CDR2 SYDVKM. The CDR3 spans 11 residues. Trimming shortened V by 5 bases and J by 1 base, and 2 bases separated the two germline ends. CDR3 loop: CASSRNTEAFF. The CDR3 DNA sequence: TGTGCCAGCAGTCGGAACACTGAAGCTTTCTTT. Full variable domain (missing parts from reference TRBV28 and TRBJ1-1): DVKVTQSSRYLVKRTGEKVFLECVQDMDHENMFWYRQDPGLGLRLIYFSYDVKMKEKGDIPEGYSVSREKKERFSLILESASTNQTSMYLCASSRNTEAFFGQGTRLTVV.

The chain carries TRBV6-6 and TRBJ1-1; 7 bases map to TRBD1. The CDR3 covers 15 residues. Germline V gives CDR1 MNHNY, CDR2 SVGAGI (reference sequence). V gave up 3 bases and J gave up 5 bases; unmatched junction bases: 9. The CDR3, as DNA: TGTGCCAGCAGTTATGCAGGGGGTGGAAAAACTGAAGCTTTCTTT. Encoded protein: CASSYAGGGKTEAFF.

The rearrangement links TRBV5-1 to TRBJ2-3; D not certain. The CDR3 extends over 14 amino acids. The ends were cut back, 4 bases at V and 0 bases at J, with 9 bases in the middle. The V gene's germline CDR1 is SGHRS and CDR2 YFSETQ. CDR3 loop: CASSPSTSTDTQYF. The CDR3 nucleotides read TGCGCCAGCAGCCCCTCGACTAGCACAGATACGCAGTATTTT.

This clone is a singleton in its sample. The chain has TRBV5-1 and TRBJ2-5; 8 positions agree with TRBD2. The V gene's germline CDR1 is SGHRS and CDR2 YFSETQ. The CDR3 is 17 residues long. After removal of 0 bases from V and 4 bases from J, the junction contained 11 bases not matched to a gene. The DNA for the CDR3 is TGCGCCAGCAGCTTGGGAATCGGAGCGGGAGAGGTAGAGACCCAGTACTTC. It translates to CASSLGIGAGEVETQYF.

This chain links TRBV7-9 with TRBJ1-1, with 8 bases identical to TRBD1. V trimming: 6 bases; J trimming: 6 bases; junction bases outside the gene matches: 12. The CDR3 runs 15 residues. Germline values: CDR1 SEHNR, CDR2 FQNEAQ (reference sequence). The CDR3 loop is CASSPGGAGGSEAFF. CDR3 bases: TGTGCCAGCAGTCCAGGGGGCGCAGGGGGCTCTGAAGCTTTCTTT.